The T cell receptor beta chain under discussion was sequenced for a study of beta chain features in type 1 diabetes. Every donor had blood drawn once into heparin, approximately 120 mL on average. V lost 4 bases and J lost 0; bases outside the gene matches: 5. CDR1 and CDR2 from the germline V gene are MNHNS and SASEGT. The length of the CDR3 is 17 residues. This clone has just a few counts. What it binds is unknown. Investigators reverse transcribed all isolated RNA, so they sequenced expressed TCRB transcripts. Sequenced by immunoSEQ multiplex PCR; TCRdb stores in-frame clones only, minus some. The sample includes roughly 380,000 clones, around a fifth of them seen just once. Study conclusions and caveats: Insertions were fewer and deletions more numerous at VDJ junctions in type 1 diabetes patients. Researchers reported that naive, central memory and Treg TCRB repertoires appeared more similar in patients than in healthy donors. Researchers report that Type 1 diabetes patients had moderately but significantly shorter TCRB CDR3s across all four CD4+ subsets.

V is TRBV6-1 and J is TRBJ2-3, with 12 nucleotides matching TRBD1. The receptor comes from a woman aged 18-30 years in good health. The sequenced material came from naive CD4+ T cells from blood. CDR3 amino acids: CASSGGTGGRSTDTQYF. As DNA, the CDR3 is TGTGCCAGCAGTGGAGGGACAGGGGGCAGGAGCACAGATACGCAGTATTTT.